This is a list of T cell receptor beta chains from one sample in a study of regulatory T cells in long-lasting Graves disease. TCRdb re-analysed the multiplex PCR reads in MiXCR, keeping a single row per CDR3 protein. The sample records approximately 390,000 distinct CDR3 sequences, roughly 17% being singletons. These data were likewise used in another study, on T cells in Graves' hyperthyroidism and ophthalmopathy.

The material sequenced was peripheral blood mononuclear cells (PBMCs), taken at new diagnosis, from a patient treated with antithyroid drugs. These receptors were collected from a young woman with Graves disease. The CDR3 runs from the conserved cysteine through the conserved F or W. D genes are given only for firm matches. Size is omitted from some rows. Given values are once, few, many or a class for expanded clones.

CDR3nt | CDR3aa | d_gene | j_gene | abundance | v_gene
TGTGCCAGCAGTGCCCGGGGGACAGCCTACAATGAGCAGTTCTTC | CASSARGTAYNEQFF | . | TRBJ2-1 | many | TRBV27
TGCGCCAGCAGCTCGGGACAGGGGGCCAACGAGCAGTACTTC | CASSSGQGANEQYF | TRBD1 | TRBJ2-7 | many | TRBV5-1
TGTGCCAGCAGTTTCGCAGGACTTACTAACTATGGCTACACCTTC | CASSFAGLTNYGYTF | . | TRBJ1-2 | many | TRBV27
TGTGCCAGCACTCCCAGGGGAGTGACTGAAGCTTTCTTT | CASTPRGVTEAFF | . | TRBJ1-1 | few | TRBV12-3/TRBV12-4
TGTGCCAGCAGACCGACAGGAGGGACAACTAATGAAAAACTGTTTTTT | CASRPTGGTTNEKLFF | . | TRBJ1-4 | . | TRBV3-1
TGTGCCTGGAGTCCGGTGTTCACCGGGGAGCTGTTTTTT | CAWSPVFTGELFF | . | TRBJ2-2 | many | TRBV30
TGCGCCAGCAGCTTGGAGGGGCTAGGACACAATGAGCAGTTCTTC | CASSLEGLGHNEQFF | . | TRBJ2-1 | many | TRBV5-1
TGTGCCAGCAGCCAAGATGGGGGGAATCAGCCCCAGCATTTT | CASSQDGGNQPQHF | . | TRBJ1-5 | many | TRBV3-1
TGTGCCTGGTCGCCGGGACAGACATATGGCTACACCTTC | CAWSPGQTYGYTF | TRBD1 | TRBJ1-2 | many | TRBV30
TGTGCCAGCAGTTCCGAGGGAGCGGGGGGCTACAATGAGCAGTTCTTC | CASSSEGAGGYNEQFF | TRBD2 | TRBJ2-1 | many | TRBV6-2/TRBV6-3
TGTGCCAGCAGTTCAGCGCTTGGACAGGAACACTATGGCTACACCTTC | CASSSALGQEHYGYTF | TRBD1 | TRBJ1-2 | many | TRBV6-1
TGTGCCAGTAGTACCCAATGGAGGGGAAGGGACACTGAAGCTTTCTTT | CASSTQWRGRDTEAFF | . | TRBJ1-1 | . | TRBV19
TGTGCCAGCAGCCAAGTCGGGACTGTCTCCTACGAGCAGTACTTC | CASSQVGTVSYEQYF | . | TRBJ2-7 | few | TRBV4-2
TGTGCCAGTAGTATTCACGGACCCTCCCGATCTGGGGCCAACGTCCTGACTTTC | CASSIHGPSRSGANVLTF | . | TRBJ2-6 | few | TRBV19
TGCGCCAGCAGCTTAGGACATACGAACACTGAAGCTTTCTTT | CASSLGHTNTEAFF | . | TRBJ1-1 | many | TRBV5-1
TGTGCCAGCAGCTGGGGGACTAGCGGGAGGCGAGAGACCCAGTACTTC | CASSWGTSGRRETQYF | TRBD2 | TRBJ2-5 | many | TRBV5-4
TGTGCCAGTTCGACAGGGGACTATAATTCACCCCTCCACTTT | CASSTGDYNSPLHF | TRBD1 | TRBJ1-6 | . | TRBV19
TGTGCCAGCAGCTCCACCGGGGACACAGGTTATGCTGGAAACACCATATATTTT | CASSSTGDTGYAGNTIYF | . | TRBJ1-3 | . | TRBV7-9
TGTGCCAGCAGTCGATACAGGGGGCCTTTGAACACTGAAGCTTTCTTT | CASSRYRGPLNTEAFF | TRBD1 | TRBJ1-1 | many | TRBV28
TGTGCCAGCAGATTCAGTTCAGGCCCCGGCTATGGCTACACCTTC | CASRFSSGPGYGYTF | . | TRBJ1-2 | . | TRBV6-1
TGCAGCGGCGGGGACTCGAACACTGAAGCTTTCTTT | CSGGDSNTEAFF | . | TRBJ1-1 | few | TRBV29-1
TGTGCCAGCAGCCAAGATTTGCACAGAAGCTCCTACAATGAGCAGTTCTTC | CASSQDLHRSSYNEQFF | . | TRBJ2-1 | many | TRBV3-1
TGTGCCAGCAGTCCTCCGGGACAGGGGCCGAGCTCCTATAATTCACCCCTCCACTTT | CASSPPGQGPSSYNSPLHF | TRBD1 | TRBJ1-6 | few | TRBV28
TGCAGTGCTAGCGGGGAGGAAGGAGGCACAGATACGCAGTATTTT | CSASGEEGGTDTQYF | . | TRBJ2-3 | many | TRBV20-1
TGTGCCAGCAGCCAAGCCCCCGGGGGAGCATATACGCAGTATTTT | CASSQAPGGAYTQYF | . | TRBJ2-3 | many | TRBV3-1
TGTGCCAGCAGCCCAAGTGGCAGAGGGAACTATGGCTACACCTTC | CASSPSGRGNYGYTF | . | TRBJ1-2 | . | TRBV7-9
TGTGCCACCAGCAGAGATCGGTCTAGCACAGATACGCAGTATTTT | CATSRDRSSTDTQYF | . | TRBJ2-3 | . | TRBV15
TGTGCCAGAGTTGCACCCCGGGAGGGGAACTACGGGCAGTACTTC | CARVAPREGNYGQYF | TRBD2 | TRBJ2-7 | few | TRBV27
TGTGCCTGGGGGAACACTGAAGCTTTCTTT | CAWGNTEAFF | . | TRBJ1-1 | many | TRBV30
TGTGCCAGCAGCCCGACAGGGGGGTCTGGGCAGTACTTC | CASSPTGGSGQYF | TRBD1 | TRBJ2-7 | many | TRBV2
TGTGCCACTCGGACAGGGGCAAACACCGGGGAGCTGTTTTTT | CATRTGANTGELFF | TRBD1 | TRBJ2-2 | . | TRBV19
TGTGCCAGCAGGGGGGGACTAGTTTCAGGGCCATTTTACAATGAGCAGTTCTTC | CASRGGLVSGPFYNEQFF | TRBD2 | TRBJ2-1 | many | TRBV2
TGTGCCATCAGTGGACCCTCTCAACAGGGCATGAACACTGAAGCTTTCTTT | CAISGPSQQGMNTEAFF | . | TRBJ1-1 | . | TRBV10-3
TGTGCCAGCAGTGAATTCCGACAGGACACCGGGGAGCTGTTTTTT | CASSEFRQDTGELFF | . | TRBJ2-2 | few | TRBV25-1
TGTGCCAGCAGCGAGACTAGCGCCAACTCCTACAATGAGCAGTTCTTC | CASSETSANSYNEQFF | TRBD2 | TRBJ2-1 | few | TRBV9
TGTGCCATCAGTGATTCTAGCGGTAGCACAGATACGCAGTATTTT | CAISDSSGSTDTQYF | TRBD2 | TRBJ2-3 | many | TRBV10-3
TGCAGTGCCGAAAGACCGGGACAGGGAAATTCACCCCTCCACTTT | CSAERPGQGNSPLHF | TRBD1 | TRBJ1-6 | . | TRBV20-1
TGTGCCACCAGCAGAGAGGTCGCGACTCGATCCTACGAGCAGTACTTC | CATSREVATRSYEQYF | . | TRBJ2-7 | many | TRBV15
TGTGCCAGTAGTCCCACTAGCGGGGAATACAATGAGCAGTTCTTC | CASSPTSGEYNEQFF | TRBD2 | TRBJ2-1 | few | TRBV19
TGTGCCAGTCACAGGGGAGTCGATGGCTACACCTTC | CASHRGVDGYTF | TRBD1 | TRBJ1-2 | many | TRBV28